The 5 T cell receptor beta chains listed next were all sequenced from one sample in a study of beta chain features in type 1 diabetes. The investigators reverse transcribed all of the isolated RNA, so they sequenced expressed TCRB transcripts. TCRdb's table, derived via immunoSEQ multiplex PCR, lists solely in-frame clones and lacks some. The sample includes 150,000 to 180,000 clones, around 8% of them seen just once. The source material was central memory CD4+ T cells from blood. These TCRs come from a man aged 18 to 35 in good health.

The chain links TRBV6-1 to TRBJ2-7; 7 bases agree with TRBD2. This CDR3 is 12 amino acids long. V lost 7 bases to trimming and J lost 7 bases; unmatched junction nucleotides: 7. Germline values: CDR1 MNHNS, CDR2 SASEGT. CDR3 region: CASTRREGEQYF. CDR3 nucleotides: TGTGCCAGCACGCGCAGGGAGGGTGAGCAGTACTTC.

The V and J genes are TRBV7-2 and TRBJ1-1; no clear D gene. The CDR3 runs to 14 residues. V was shortened by 1 base and J by 3 bases, with 9 bases between the two germline ends. From germline, CDR1 is SGHTA and CDR2 FQGNSA. In DNA, the CDR3 is TGTGCCAGCAGCTTAGGAGGTTCGGACACTGAAGCTTTCTTT. Amino acid sequence: CASSLGGSDTEAFF. The complete variable domain, with remaining parts taken from reference TRBV7-2 and TRBJ1-1, reads GAGVSQSPSNKVTEKGKDVELRCDPISGHTALYWYRQSLGQGLEFLIYFQGNSAPDKSGLPSDRFSAERTGGSVSTLTIQRTQQEDSAVYLCASSLGGSDTEAFFGQGTRLTVV.

The chain joins TRBV2 to TRBJ1-5; TRBD1 aligns across 7 bases. Germline CDR1 is SNHLY and CDR2 is FYNNEI. The CDR3 is 14 amino acids. The ends lost 6 bases at V and 6 bases at J; junction bases unmatched: 8. The CDR3 sequence is CASRSRQGGQPQHF. The CDR3 region has the DNA TGTGCCAGCAGGAGCCGACAGGGAGGTCAGCCCCAGCATTTT.

This clone was detected a few times. This chain connects TRBV4-2 to TRBJ1-3; 7 bases map to TRBD1. This CDR3 has 16 residues. CDR1 LGHNA and CDR2 YNFKEQ come from the germline V gene. The V segment lost 4 bases and the J segment 4 bases; nucleotides outside the gene matches: 10. The CDR3 spells CASSRQLGDRGNTIYF. The CDR3 region has the DNA TGTGCCAGCAGCCGACAGTTAGGGGACAGAGGAAACACCATATATTTT.

V usage is TRBV29-1 and J usage is TRBJ1-1, with a tentative D call TRBD1 (6 bases). The CDR3 has 14 amino acids. The germline V gene has CDR1 SQVTM and CDR2 ANQGSEA. Trimming took off 4 bases at V and 1 base at J, with 13 bases between the two ends. CDR3 sequence (DNA): TGCAGCGTTGTACCAGGGGCCGAGAACACTGAAGCTTTCTTT. Its translation: CSVVPGAENTEAFF.